This T cell receptor beta chain was recovered during a study of blood T cells in healthy people across ages. Broader study findings: It was not known whether donors were CMV positive (a possible confounder of expanded clonotype changes).

Turning to this clonotype: Its cognate antigen is unknown.

Using a J-beta primer mix together with a sample-barcoded 5' primer, a second PCR was run for roughly 7 to 12 cycles. Sequencing of every sample gave 2.5 million or more CDR3-containing paired-end reads. From the 5' RACE reads, TCRdb called clonotypes with MiXCR, one entry per CDR3 protein. The data show roughly 800,000 distinct CDR3 sequences, around half seen once. Per the germline V gene, CDR1 is SQVTM and CDR2 is ANQGSEA. This CDR3 has 13 amino acids. Trimming shortened V by 3 bases and J by 5 bases, and 13 bases separated the two germline ends. J is TRBJ2-5 and V is TRBV29-1, with no clear D. This TCR derives from an elderly man in good health. The sequencing input was blood. The CDR3 DNA sequence: TGCAGCGTTGACACCAGACATCTGGAGACCCAGTACTTC. It codes for CSVDTRHLETQYF.